The rows below give T cell receptor beta chains drawn from one sample of a study of control samples from healthy donors and cancer patients. TCRdb's table, derived via immunoSEQ multiplex PCR, lists solely in-frame clones and lacks some. Here the sample spans about 110,000 clones, approximately 90% being singletons. The sample was blood. These receptors were collected from a woman aged 50 to 60 in good health. Both conserved end residues are part of each CDR3. The D gene is left open where the match is weak. Where a row states a size, it is once, few, many or the class of an expanded clone; other rows omit it.

TRBV2,NA,TRBJ1-1,NA,TGTGCCAGCAGTTGGGATGTGATGGCTTTCTTT,CASSWDVMAFF
TRBV30,TRBD1,TRBJ2-1,NA,TGTGCCTGGACAGGGGGCCCCTACAATGAGCAGTTCTTC,CAWTGGPYNEQFF
TRBV15,NA,TRBJ2-3,NA,TGTGCCACCAGGAGAAGTGGCGGGGGCGCAGATACGCAGTATTTT,CATRRSGGGADTQYF
TRBV7-2,NA,TRBJ2-3,NA,TGTGCCAGCAGCTTGTCCGGGACGCCCCGGGATACGCAGTATTTT,CASSLSGTPRDTQYF
TRBV7-7,NA,TRBJ2-5,once,TGTGCCAGCAGCTTAGCGGGAGGAGGGAGACAAGAGACCCAGTACTTC,CASSLAGGGRQETQYF
TRBV11-2,TRBD1,TRBJ1-2,once,TGTGCCAGCAGGCGGTCAGGGGGAGAGCAGGGCTACACCTTC,CASRRSGGEQGYTF
TRBV2,NA,TRBJ2-3,NA,TGTGCCAGCTCCCTCGAAGACAGGGACTATTCAGATACGCAGTATTTT,CASSLEDRDYSDTQYF
TRBV15,NA,TRBJ1-2,NA,TGTGCCACCAGCAGAGTGAGGGCGGTATCTAACTATGGCTACACCTTC,CATSRVRAVSNYGYTF
TRBV5-6,TRBD1,TRBJ1-1,NA,TGTGCCAGCACCCGGCGGGGACAGGGACGCACTGAAGCTTTCTTT,CASTRRGQGRTEAFF
TRBV4-2,NA,TRBJ2-3,NA,TGTGCCAGCAGCCAAGGAGGGGTATTATTCACAGATACGCAGTATTTT,CASSQGGVLFTDTQYF
TRBV18,NA,TRBJ2-5,NA,TGTGCCAGCTCACCAGGCCGAGAGACCCAGTACTTC,CASSPGRETQYF
TRBV5-1,TRBD1,TRBJ1-1,NA,TGCGCCAGCAGACAAGGACAGGGGACGCGTGAAGCTTTCTTT,CASRQGQGTREAFF
TRBV18,NA,TRBJ1-1,once,TGTGCCAGCTCACCGGGGAGATGGGACACTGAAGCTTTCTTT,CASSPGRWDTEAFF